These T cell receptor beta chains were read from a single sample in a study of CD8 T cells in ankylosing spondylitis. TCRdb processed the 5' RACE reads anew with MiXCR; each CDR3 protein has one entry. Of 300,000 to 350,000 distinct CDR3 sequences listed, 14% to 15% are singletons. The sequenced material came from blood, either unsorted or a sorted T cell fraction (not recorded which). The receptor set was obtained from a male donor with ankylosing spondylitis or in good health (not recorded which). CDR3s include the opening cysteine and the closing phenylalanine or tryptophan.

V gene	J gene	CDR3 protein
TRBV3-1	TRBJ2-7	CASSRTGWEGQYF
TRBV3-1	TRBJ2-7	CASSQPGASEQYF
TRBV5-1	TRBJ1-1	CASSQSVNTEAFF
TRBV20-1	TRBJ2-7	CSARGDWGGGYEQYF
TRBV12-3/TRBV12-4	TRBJ2-6	CASSLGSTSGANVLTF
TRBV12-5	TRBJ2-1	CASGYRLANEQFF
TRBV9	TRBJ2-7	CASSARDKTYEQYF
TRBV27	TRBJ1-5	CASSLGGTGIQPQHF
TRBV7-9	TRBJ2-4	CASSPVPQWAKNIQYF
TRBV7-9	TRBJ2-4	CASSFDLAKNIQYF